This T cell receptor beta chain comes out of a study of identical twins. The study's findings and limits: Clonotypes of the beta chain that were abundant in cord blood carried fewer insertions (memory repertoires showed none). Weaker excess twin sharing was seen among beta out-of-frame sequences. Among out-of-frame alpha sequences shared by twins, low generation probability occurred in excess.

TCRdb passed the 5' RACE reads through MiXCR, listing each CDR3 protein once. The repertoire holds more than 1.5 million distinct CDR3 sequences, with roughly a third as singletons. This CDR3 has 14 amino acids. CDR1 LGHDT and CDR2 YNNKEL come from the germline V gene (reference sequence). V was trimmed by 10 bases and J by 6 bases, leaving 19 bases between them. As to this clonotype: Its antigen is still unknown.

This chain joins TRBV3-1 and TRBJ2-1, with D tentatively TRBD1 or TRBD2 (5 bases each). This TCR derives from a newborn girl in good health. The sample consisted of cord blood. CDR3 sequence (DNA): TGTGCCACGGGACCCGGAGTTACGAGCAATGAGCAGTTCTTC. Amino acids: CATGPGVTSNEQFF.